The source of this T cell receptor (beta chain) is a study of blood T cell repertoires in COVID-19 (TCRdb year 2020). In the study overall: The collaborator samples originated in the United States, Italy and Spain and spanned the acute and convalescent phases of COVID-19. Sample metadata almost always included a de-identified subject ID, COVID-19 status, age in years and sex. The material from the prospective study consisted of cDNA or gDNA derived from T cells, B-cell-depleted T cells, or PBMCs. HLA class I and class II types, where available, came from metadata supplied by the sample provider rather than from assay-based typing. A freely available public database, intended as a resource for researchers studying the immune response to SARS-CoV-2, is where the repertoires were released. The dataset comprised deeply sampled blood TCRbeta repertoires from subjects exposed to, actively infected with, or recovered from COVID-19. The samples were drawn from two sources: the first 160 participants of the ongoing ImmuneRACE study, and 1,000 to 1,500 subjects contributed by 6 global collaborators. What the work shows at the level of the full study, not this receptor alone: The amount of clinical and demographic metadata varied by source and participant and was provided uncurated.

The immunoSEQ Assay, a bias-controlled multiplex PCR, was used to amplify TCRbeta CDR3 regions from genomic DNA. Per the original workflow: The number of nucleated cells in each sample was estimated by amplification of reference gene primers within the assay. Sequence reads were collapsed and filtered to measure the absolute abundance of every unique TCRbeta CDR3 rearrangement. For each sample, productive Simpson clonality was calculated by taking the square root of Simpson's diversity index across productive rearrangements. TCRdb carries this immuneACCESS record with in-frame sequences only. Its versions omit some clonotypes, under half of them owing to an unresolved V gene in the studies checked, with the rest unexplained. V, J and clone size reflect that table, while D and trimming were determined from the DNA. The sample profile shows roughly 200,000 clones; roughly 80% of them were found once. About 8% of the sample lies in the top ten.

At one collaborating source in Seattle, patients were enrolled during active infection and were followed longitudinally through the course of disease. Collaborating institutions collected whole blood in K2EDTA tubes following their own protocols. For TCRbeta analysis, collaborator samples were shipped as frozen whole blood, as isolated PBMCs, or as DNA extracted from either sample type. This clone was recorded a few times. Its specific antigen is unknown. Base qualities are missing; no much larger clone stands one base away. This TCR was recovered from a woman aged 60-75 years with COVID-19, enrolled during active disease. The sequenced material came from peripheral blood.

The CDR3 is CASSPGSYNEQFF. The DNA sequence follows: TGTGCCAGCAGCCCGGGCTCCTACAATGAGCAGTTCTTC. The V and J segments used are TRBV5-4 and TRBJ2-1, with the D gene not clear enough to name. CDR1 is given as SGHNT and CDR2 as YYREEE, both from the germline V gene (reference sequence). CDR3 length: 13 amino acids, cysteine to phenylalanine. Only CDR3 DNA is held: 39 bases, read in frame from base 1. The V and J ends are trimmed by 4 bases and 0 bases, leaving 5 bases between them.